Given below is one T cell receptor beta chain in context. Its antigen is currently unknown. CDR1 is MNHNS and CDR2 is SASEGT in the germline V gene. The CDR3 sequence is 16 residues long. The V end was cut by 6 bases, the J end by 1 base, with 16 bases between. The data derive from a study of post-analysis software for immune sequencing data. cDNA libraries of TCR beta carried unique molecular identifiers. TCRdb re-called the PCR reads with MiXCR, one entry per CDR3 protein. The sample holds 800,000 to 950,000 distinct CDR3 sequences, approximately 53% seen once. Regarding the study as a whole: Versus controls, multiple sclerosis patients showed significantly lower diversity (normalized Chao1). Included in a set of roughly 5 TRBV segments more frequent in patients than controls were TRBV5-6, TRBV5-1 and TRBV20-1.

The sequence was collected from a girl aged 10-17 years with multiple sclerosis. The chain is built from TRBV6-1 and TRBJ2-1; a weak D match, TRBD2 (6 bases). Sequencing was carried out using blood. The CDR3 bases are TGTGCCAGCAGACCCCGACTAGTAGGTTCCTACAATGAGCAGTTCTTC. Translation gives CASRPRLVGSYNEQFF.